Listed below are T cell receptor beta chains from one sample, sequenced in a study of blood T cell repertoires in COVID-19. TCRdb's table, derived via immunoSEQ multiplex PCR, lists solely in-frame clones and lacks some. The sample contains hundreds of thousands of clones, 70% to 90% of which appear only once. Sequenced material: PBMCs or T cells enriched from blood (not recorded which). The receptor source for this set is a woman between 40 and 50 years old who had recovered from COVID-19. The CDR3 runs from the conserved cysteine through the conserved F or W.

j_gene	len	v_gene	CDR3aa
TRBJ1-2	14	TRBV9	CASSATGGAGGYTF
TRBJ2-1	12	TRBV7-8	CASSLPPKGEFF
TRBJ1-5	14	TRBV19	CASSMRVSNQPQHF
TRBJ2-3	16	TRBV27	CASTAVAGTSTDTQYF
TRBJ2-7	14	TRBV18	CASSAPDRVSEQYF
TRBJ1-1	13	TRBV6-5	CASSYAQGALTFF
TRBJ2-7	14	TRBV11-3	CASSFSAGSYEQYF
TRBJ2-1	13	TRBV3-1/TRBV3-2	CASSQVNYNEQFF
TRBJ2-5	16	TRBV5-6	CASTQGWTEYQETQYF
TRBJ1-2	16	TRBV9	CASSVDRRTGVEGYTF
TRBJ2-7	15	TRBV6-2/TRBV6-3	CASSYEGARPYEQYF
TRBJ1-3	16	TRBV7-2	CASSSNPLGAGNTIYF
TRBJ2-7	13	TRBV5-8	CASGRLGGYEQYF
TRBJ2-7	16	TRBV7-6	CASSLASGSPAYEQYF
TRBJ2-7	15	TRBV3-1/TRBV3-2	CASSPRGGFTYEQYF
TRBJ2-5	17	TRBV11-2	CASSYSRTSGRVETQYF
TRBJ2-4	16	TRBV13	CASSLTTGGPKNIQYF
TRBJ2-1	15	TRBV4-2	CASSQPTGQYNEQFF
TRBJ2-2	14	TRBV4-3	CASSQDSATGELFF
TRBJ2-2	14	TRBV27	CASYRAENTGELFF
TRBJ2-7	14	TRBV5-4	CASSLTSASYEQYF
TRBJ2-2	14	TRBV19	CASRTGGNTGELFF
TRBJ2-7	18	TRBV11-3	CASSSPKPPGTELYEQYF
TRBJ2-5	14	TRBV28	CASSLRGLEETQYF
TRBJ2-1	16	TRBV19	CASSIEGGLGYNEQFF
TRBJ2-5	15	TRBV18	CASSPGTREGETQYF
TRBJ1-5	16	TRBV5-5	CASSQTGSGGDQPQHF
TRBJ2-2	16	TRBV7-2	CASSVLVGEGRGELFF
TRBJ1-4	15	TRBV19	CASSADISTNEKLFF
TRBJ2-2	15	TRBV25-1	CASSEYTSGRGELFF
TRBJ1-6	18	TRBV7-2	CASSLVEAAASYNSPLHF
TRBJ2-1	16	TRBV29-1	CSVDPGGTGSYNEQFF
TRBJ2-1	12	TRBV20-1	CSASPRENEQFF
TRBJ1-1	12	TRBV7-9	CASSLNLAEAFF
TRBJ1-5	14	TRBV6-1	CASSPGAGIQPQHF